The entry below describes one T cell receptor beta chain. From germline, CDR1 is SGHDN and CDR2 FVKESK. This CDR3 has 15 residues. Unmatched junction bases numbered 3, after V lost 4 bases and J lost 4 bases. This record belongs to a study of CD4+ T cells in melanoma. Here immunoSEQ multiplex PCR was the method, and the copy in TCRdb shows in-frame clones only, minus some. The sample contains roughly 9,200 clones, over 55% of which appear only once. This TCR came from a human donor with melanoma. The chain recombines TRBV14 with TRBJ1-6; 8 nucleotides line up with TRBD1. The sequenced sample was cells from a culture (not recorded whether cultured in vitro). CDR3: CASSPTGVYNSPLHF. DNA of the CDR3: TGTGCCAGCAGCCCGACAGGGGTTTATAATTCACCCCTCCACTTT.